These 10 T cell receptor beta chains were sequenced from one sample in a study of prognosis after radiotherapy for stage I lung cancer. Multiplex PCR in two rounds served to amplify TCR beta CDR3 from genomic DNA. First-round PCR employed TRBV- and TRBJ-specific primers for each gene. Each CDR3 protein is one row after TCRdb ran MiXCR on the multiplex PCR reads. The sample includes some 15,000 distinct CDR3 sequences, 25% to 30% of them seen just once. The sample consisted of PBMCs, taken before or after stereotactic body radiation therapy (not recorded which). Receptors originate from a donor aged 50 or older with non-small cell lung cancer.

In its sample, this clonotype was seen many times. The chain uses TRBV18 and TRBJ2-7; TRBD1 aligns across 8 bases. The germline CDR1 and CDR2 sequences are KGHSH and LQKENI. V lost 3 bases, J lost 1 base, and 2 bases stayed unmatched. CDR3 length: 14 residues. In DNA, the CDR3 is TGTGCCAGCTCACCGGACAGGGCATCCTACGAGCAGTACTTC. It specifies CASSPDRASYEQYF. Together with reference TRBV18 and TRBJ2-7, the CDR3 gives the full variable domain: NAGVMQNPRHLVRRRGQEARLRCSPMKGHSHVYWYRQLPEEGLKFMVYLQKENIIDESGMPKERFSAEFPKEGPSILRIQQVVRGDSAAYFCASSPDRASYEQYFGPGTRLTVT.

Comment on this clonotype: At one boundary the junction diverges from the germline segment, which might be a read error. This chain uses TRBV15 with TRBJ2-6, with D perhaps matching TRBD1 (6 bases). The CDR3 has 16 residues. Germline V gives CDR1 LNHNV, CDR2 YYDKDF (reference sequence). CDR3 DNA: TGTGCCACCAGCAGGGACAGAGCCTCTGGGGACAACGTACTGACTTTC. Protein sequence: CATSRDRASGDNVLTF.

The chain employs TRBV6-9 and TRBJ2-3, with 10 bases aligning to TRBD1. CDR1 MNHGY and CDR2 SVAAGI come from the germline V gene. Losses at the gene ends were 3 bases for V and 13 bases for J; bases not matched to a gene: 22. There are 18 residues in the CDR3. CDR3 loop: CASSYSPGTGDSTDKKYF. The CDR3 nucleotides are TGTGCCAGCAGTTACTCTCCGGGGACAGGGGATAGCACAGATAAGAAGTATTTT.

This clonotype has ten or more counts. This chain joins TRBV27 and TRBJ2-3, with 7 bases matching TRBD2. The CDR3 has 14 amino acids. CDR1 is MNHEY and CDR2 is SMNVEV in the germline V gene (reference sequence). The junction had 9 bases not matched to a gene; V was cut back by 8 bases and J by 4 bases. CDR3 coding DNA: TGTGCCAGCGGCCTTACTAGCGCGGCAGATACGCAGTATTTT. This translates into CASGLTSAADTQYF.

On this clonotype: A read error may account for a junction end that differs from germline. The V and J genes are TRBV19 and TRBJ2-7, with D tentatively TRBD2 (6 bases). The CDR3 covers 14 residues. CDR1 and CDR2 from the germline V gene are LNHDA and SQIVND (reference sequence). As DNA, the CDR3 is TGTGCCAGTGGTATCGCTAGCGCGTCCTGCGAGCAGTACTTC. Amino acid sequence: CASGIASASCEQYF.

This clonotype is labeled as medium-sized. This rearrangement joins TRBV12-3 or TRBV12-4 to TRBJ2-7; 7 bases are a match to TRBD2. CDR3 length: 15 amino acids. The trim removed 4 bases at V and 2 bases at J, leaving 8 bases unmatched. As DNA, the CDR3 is TGTGCCAGCAGTTCCTACCGGGACTACCCCTACGAGCAGTACTTC. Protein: CASSSYRDYPYEQYF.

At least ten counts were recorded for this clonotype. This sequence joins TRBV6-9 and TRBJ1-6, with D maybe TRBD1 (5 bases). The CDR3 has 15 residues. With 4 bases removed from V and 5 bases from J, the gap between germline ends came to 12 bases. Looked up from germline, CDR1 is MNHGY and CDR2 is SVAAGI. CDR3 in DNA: TGTGCCAGCAGTTTCGGGGGTCCGAATAATTCACCCCTCCACTTT. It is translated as CASSFGGPNNSPLHF.

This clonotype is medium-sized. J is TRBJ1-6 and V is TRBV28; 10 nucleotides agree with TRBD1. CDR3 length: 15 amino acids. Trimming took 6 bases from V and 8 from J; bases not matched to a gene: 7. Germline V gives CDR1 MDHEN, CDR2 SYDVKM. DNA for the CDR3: TGTGCCAGCAGGCGACAGGGGGCTACGCATTCACCCCTCCACTTT. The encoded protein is CASRRQGATHSPLHF.

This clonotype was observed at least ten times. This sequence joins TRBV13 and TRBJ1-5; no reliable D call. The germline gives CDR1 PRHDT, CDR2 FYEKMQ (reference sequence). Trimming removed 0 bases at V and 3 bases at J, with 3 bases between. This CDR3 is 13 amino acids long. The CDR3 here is CASSLGDNQPQHF. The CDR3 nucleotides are TGTGCCAGCAGCTTAGGGGACAATCAGCCCCAGCATTTT.

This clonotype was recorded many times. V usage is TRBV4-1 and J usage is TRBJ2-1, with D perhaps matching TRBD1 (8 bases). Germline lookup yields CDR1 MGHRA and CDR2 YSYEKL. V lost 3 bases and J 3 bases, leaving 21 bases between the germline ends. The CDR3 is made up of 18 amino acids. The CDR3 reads CASSQSSGTGSLYNEQFF. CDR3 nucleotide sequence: TGCGCCAGCAGCCAGAGCAGCGGGACAGGTAGCCTCTACAATGAGCAGTTCTTC.